The 12 T cell receptor beta chains in this list originate from one sample, sequenced in a study of cytomegalovirus exposure and HLA in healthy donors (dated by TCRdb to about 2017). The library was built by means of the immunoSEQ multiplex PCR assay. A mixture of 60 forward primers for TCR Vbeta segments and 13 reverse primers for TCR Jbeta segments was used in the multiplex PCR. The immuneACCESS repertoire file appears here via TCRdb, limited to in-frame rearrangements. These files lack a portion of the clones; in checked studies, under half of the deficit traces to unresolved V genes, and the cause of the others is not known. The sample yields 100,000 to 150,000 clones; approximately 75% were counted once. The ten largest account for approximately 5% of the sample. Input material: PBMCs. The source of these receptors is a man in his fifties or sixties in good health and CMV-seropositive.

The chain uses TRBV5-1 and TRBJ2-2; 13 nucleotides match TRBD2. The germline V gene has CDR1 SGHRS and CDR2 YFSETQ. Germline trimming cut 1 base from V and 4 bases from J; bases unmatched to any gene: 10. The CDR3 totals 19 residues. In DNA, the CDR3 is TGCGCCAGCAGCTTGAATGGCGAACTAGCGGGAGGGGGCACCGGGGAGCTGTTTTTT. This translates into CASSLNGELAGGGTGELFF.

The chain joins TRBV10-1 to TRBJ1-6, with D possibly matching TRBD1 (5 bases). V shed 5 bases and J shed 8 bases, with 7 bases lying between them. Per germline, CDR1 WNHNN and CDR2 SYGVQD (reference sequence). This CDR3 contains 12 residues. The CDR3 protein is CASSPGDSPLHF. The CDR3 DNA sequence: TGCGCCAGCAGTCCGGGGGATTCACCCCTCCACTTT.

CDR3 nucleotide sequence: TGTGCCAGCAGTGCCCTAGGCGGGGGGGCCACAGATACGCAGTATTTT. Amino acid sequence: CASSALGGGATDTQYF. The chain employs TRBV6-1 and TRBJ2-3; TRBD2 matches at 9 bases. V dropped 4 bases and J dropped 2; count of bases not matched to a gene: 7. The CDR3 is made up of 16 amino acids. Germline assignment: CDR1 MNHNS and CDR2 SASEGT.

V is TRBV18 and J is TRBJ2-1, with a tentative D call TRBD1 (6 bases). The CDR3 length is 13 residues. Germline V gene sequence: CDR1 KGHSH, CDR2 LQKENI. Trimming shortened V by 3 bases and J by 9 bases, and 12 bases separated the two germline ends. The CDR3 spells CASSPEQGTEQFF. Here the CDR3 DNA reads TGTGCCAGCTCACCGGAACAGGGCACTGAGCAGTTCTTC.

V and J are TRBV7-2 and TRBJ1-1; D uncertain. This CDR3 region has 15 residues. The germline V gene has CDR1 SGHTA and CDR2 FQGNSA. Trimming took 1 base from V and 4 from J, leaving 13 bases between them. CDR3 in amino acids: CASSLVYGGGTEAFF. CDR3 DNA sequence: TGTGCCAGCAGCTTAGTCTACGGCGGAGGCACTGAAGCTTTCTTT.

This sequence joins TRBV7-8 and TRBJ2-3, with TRBD2 matching 9 bases. Germline trimming cut 5 bases from V and 0 bases from J; bases unmatched to any gene: 6. Germline V gene sequence: CDR1 SGHVS, CDR2 FQNEAQ. The length of the CDR3 is 16 residues. The CDR3 here is CASSPTSGYSTDTQYF. The CDR3 DNA sequence: TGTGCCAGCAGCCCCACTAGCGGGTATAGCACAGATACGCAGTATTTT.

The chain links TRBV28 to TRBJ2-2, with D possibly TRBD1 on 6 matching bases. Trimming left V 7 bases short and J 4 bases short, with 16 bases between. Germline values: CDR1 MDHEN, CDR2 SYDVKM. CDR3 length: 15 amino acids. Written as DNA, the CDR3 is TGTGCCAGCACGGTTGACAGGAGAGCCACCGGGGAGCTGTTTTTT. This encodes CASTVDRRATGELFF.

J is TRBJ1-5 and V is TRBV5-6; 9 positions agree with TRBD1. Per germline, CDR1 SGHDT and CDR2 YYEEEE. Trimming took 5 bases from V and 4 from J; bases not matched to a gene: 10. The CDR3 covers 16 residues. The CDR3 sequence is CASSYRGRKANQPQHF. The CDR3 DNA follows: TGTGCCAGCAGTTACAGGGGGCGCAAGGCTAATCAGCCCCAGCATTTT.

The J gene is TRBJ2-3, the V gene TRBV7-2; TRBD2 aligns across 9 bases. V shed 5 bases, J shed 4 bases, and the junction held 7 bases outside the gene matches. The CDR3 is made up of 15 amino acids. Germline CDR1 SGHTA, CDR2 FQGNSA. The CDR3 region has the DNA TGTGCCAGCAGCCCTCGCGGGGGGGACCCAGATACGCAGTATTTT. It codes for CASSPRGGDPDTQYF.

J is TRBJ2-5 and V is TRBV30; 8 bases match TRBD2. V lost 2 bases, J lost 2 bases, and 4 bases stayed unmatched. The CDR3 runs to 14 residues. Looked up from germline, CDR1 is GTSNPN and CDR2 is SVGIG (reference sequence). CDR3 residues: CAWSRTSYQETQYF. The CDR3 nucleotides read TGTGCCTGGAGTAGGACTAGCTATCAAGAGACCCAGTACTTC.

This rearrangement joins TRBV27 to TRBJ1-1; D unresolved. Trimming left V 8 bases short and J 4 bases short, with 17 bases between. Germline lookup yields CDR1 MNHEY and CDR2 SMNVEV (reference sequence). This CDR3 is 14 amino acids long. The CDR3 protein is CASRQVAAGTEAFF. The CDR3 DNA sequence: TGTGCCAGCCGGCAGGTGGCCGCGGGCACTGAAGCTTTCTTT.

This chain uses TRBV6-5 with TRBJ2-1, with TRBD1 as a possible D gene (6 bases). Germline-derived CDR1 and CDR2 are MNHEY and SVGAGI. The V end lost 0 bases, the J end lost 1 base, and 7 bases lay between the germline ends. The CDR3 is 15 residues long. The CDR3: CASSYSGASYNEQFF. CDR3 sequence (DNA): TGTGCCAGCAGTTACTCGGGGGCTTCCTACAATGAGCAGTTCTTC.